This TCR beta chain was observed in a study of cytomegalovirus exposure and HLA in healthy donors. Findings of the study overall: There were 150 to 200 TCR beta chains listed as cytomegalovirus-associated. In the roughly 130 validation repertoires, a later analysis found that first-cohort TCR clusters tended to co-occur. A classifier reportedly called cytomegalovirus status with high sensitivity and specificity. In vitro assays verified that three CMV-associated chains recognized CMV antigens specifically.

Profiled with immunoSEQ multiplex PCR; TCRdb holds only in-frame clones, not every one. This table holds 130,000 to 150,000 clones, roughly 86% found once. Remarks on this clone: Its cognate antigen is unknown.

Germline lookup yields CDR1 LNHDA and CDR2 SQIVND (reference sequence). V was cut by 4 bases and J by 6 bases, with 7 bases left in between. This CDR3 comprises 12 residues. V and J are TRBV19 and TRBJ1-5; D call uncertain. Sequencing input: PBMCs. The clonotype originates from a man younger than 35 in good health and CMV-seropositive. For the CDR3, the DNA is TGTGCCAGTAGTACAGATCTTCAGCCCCAGCATTTT. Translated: CASSTDLQPQHF. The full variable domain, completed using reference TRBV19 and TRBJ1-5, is DGGITQSPKYLFRKEGQNVTLSCEQNLNHDAMYWYRQDPGQGLRLIYYSQIVNDFQKGDIAEGYSVSREKKESFPLTVTSAQKNPTAFYLCASSTDLQPQHFGDGTRLSIL.